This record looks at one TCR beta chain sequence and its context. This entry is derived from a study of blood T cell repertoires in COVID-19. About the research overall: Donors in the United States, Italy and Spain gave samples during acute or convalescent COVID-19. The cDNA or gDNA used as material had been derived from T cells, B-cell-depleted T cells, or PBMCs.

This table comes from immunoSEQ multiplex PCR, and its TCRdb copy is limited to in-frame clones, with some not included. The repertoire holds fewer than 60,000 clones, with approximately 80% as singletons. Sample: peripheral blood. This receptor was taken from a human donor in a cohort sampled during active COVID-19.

The CDR3 region has the DNA TGTGCCAGCAGTTATTCTGTTTTGGAGACCCAGTACTTC. Translating it yields CASSYSVLETQYF. This rearrangement joins TRBV5-4 to TRBJ2-5; D is unresolved. The V gene's germline CDR1 is SGHNT and CDR2 YYREEE (reference sequence). The CDR3 spans 13 residues. V lost 5 bases and J lost 5, with 13 bases in between.